The rows below give T cell receptor beta chains drawn from one sample of a study of OX40 agonist ivuxolimab in advanced cancers. Some clones are missing from TCRdb's copy, which holds only in-frame ones; the method was immunoSEQ multiplex PCR. The table includes tens of thousands of clones, approximately 87% detected once. Sample: CD4+ or CD8+ T cells sorted from blood, taken in a trial of the OX40 agonist ivuxolimab. The receptors were gathered from an adult with an advanced solid tumor such as melanoma, head and neck, liver or kidney cancer. CDR3s include the opening cysteine and the closing phenylalanine or tryptophan. A D gene is named only where the DNA matches it firmly. Size is omitted from some rows. Given values are once, few, many or a class for expanded clones.

D gene: NA; J gene: TRBJ2-3; clone size: few; V gene: TRBV28; CDR3 protein: CASSPPAGLTDTQYF; CDR3 DNA: TGTGCCAGCAGCCCCCCAGCGGGCCTCACAGATACGCAGTATTTT
D gene: TRBD1; J gene: TRBJ1-2; clone size: NA; V gene: TRBV28; CDR3 protein: CASSTRDRGFPYGYTF; CDR3 DNA: TGTGCCAGCAGCACTAGGGACAGGGGTTTCCCTTATGGCTACACCTTC
D gene: NA; J gene: TRBJ2-7; clone size: NA; V gene: TRBV5-1; CDR3 protein: CASSLQDYEQYF; CDR3 DNA: TGCGCCAGCAGCTTACAGGACTACGAGCAGTACTTC
D gene: NA; J gene: TRBJ2-7; clone size: NA; V gene: TRBV28; CDR3 protein: CASSEVSYEQYF; CDR3 DNA: TGTGCCAGCAGTGAGGTTTCCTACGAGCAGTACTTC
D gene: NA; J gene: TRBJ2-1; clone size: NA; V gene: TRBV14; CDR3 protein: CASSQGPVSYNEQFF; CDR3 DNA: TGTGCCAGCAGCCAAGGTCCAGTTTCCTACAATGAGCAGTTCTTC
D gene: TRBD1; J gene: TRBJ1-2; clone size: NA; V gene: TRBV7-3; CDR3 protein: CASSSNPGTGTGYTF; CDR3 DNA: TGTGCCAGCAGCTCAAACCCCGGGACAGGGACTGGCTACACCTTC
D gene: TRBD2; J gene: TRBJ2-7; clone size: NA; V gene: TRBV10-3; CDR3 protein: CAISGHGTTRTYEQYF; CDR3 DNA: TGTGCCATCAGTGGTCACGGGACTACCAGGACCTACGAGCAGTACTTC
D gene: NA; J gene: TRBJ2-5; clone size: NA; V gene: TRBV7-7; CDR3 protein: CASSQRAGEPKETQYF; CDR3 DNA: TGTGCTAGCAGCCAGAGGGCCGGGGAGCCCAAAGAGACCCAGTACTTC
D gene: NA; J gene: TRBJ1-4; clone size: once; V gene: TRBV27; CDR3 protein: CASSPTGWGGTNEKLFF; CDR3 DNA: TGTGCCAGCAGTCCGACAGGATGGGGTGGAACTAATGAAAAACTGTTTTTT
D gene: NA; J gene: TRBJ2-3; clone size: NA; V gene: TRBV14; CDR3 protein: CASRGTGRADTQYF; CDR3 DNA: TGTGCCAGCAGGGGAACGGGGAGAGCGGATACGCAGTATTTT
D gene: TRBD1; J gene: TRBJ1-1; clone size: few; V gene: TRBV28; CDR3 protein: CASSGTGSNTEAFF; CDR3 DNA: TGTGCCAGCAGTGGGACAGGGAGTAACACTGAAGCTTTCTTT
D gene: NA; J gene: TRBJ2-7; clone size: NA; V gene: TRBV4-1; CDR3 protein: CASSQGPGGDNYEQYF; CDR3 DNA: TGCGCCAGCAGCCAAGGCCCCGGAGGGGACAACTACGAGCAGTACTTC
D gene: NA; J gene: TRBJ2-6; clone size: NA; V gene: TRBV19; CDR3 protein: CAARVSGANVLTF; CDR3 DNA: TGTGCCGCCCGAGTCTCTGGGGCCAACGTCCTGACTTTC
D gene: NA; J gene: TRBJ1-6; clone size: NA; V gene: TRBV19; CDR3 protein: CASRGIYNSPLHF; CDR3 DNA: TGTGCCAGTAGGGGGATCTATAATTCACCCCTCCACTTT
D gene: NA; J gene: TRBJ2-3; clone size: NA; V gene: TRBV7-2; CDR3 protein: CASSLLGAGTDTQYF; CDR3 DNA: TGTGCCAGCAGCTTACTTGGGGCTGGTACAGATACGCAGTATTTT
D gene: NA; J gene: TRBJ2-7; clone size: NA; V gene: TRBV18; CDR3 protein: CASSPPDRRDYEQYF; CDR3 DNA: TGTGCCAGCTCACCCCCTGACAGGCGAGACTACGAGCAGTACTTC
D gene: TRBD1; J gene: TRBJ1-1; clone size: NA; V gene: TRBV7-8; CDR3 protein: CASSLAWTGDTEAFF; CDR3 DNA: TGTGCCAGCAGCTTAGCGTGGACAGGGGACACTGAAGCTTTCTTT
D gene: NA; J gene: TRBJ2-1; clone size: NA; V gene: TRBV5-1; CDR3 protein: CASSLVFSQGYNEQFF; CDR3 DNA: TGCGCCAGCAGCTTGGTGTTTTCACAGGGCTACAATGAGCAGTTCTTC
D gene: TRBD1; J gene: TRBJ1-4; clone size: NA; V gene: TRBV7-9; CDR3 protein: CASGGQGGEKLFF; CDR3 DNA: TGTGCCAGCGGGGGACAGGGCGGAGAAAAACTGTTTTTT
D gene: NA; J gene: TRBJ1-6; clone size: NA; V gene: TRBV7-8; CDR3 protein: CASSLMARDDFSPLHF; CDR3 DNA: TGTGCCAGCAGCTTAATGGCGCGAGACGATTTTTCACCCCTCCACTTT
D gene: NA; J gene: TRBJ1-2; clone size: NA; V gene: TRBV6-5; CDR3 protein: CASSNRENYGYTF; CDR3 DNA: TGTGCCAGCAGCAACAGGGAAAACTATGGCTACACCTTC